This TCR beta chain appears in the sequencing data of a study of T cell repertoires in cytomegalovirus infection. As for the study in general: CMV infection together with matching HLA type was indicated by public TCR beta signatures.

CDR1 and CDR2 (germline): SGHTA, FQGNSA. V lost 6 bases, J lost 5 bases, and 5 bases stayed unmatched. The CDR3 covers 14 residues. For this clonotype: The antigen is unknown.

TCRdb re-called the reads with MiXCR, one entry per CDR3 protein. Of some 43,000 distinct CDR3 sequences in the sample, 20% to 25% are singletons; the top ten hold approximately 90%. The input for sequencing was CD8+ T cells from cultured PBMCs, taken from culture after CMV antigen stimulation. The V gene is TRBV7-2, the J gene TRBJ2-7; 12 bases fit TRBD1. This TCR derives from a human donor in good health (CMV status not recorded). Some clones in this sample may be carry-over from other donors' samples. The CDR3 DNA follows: TGTGCCAGCAGAGGGACAGGGGGCAGCAACGAGCAGTACTTC. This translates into CASRGTGGSNEQYF.